The T cell receptor (beta chain) under discussion was sequenced for a study of blood T cell repertoires in COVID-19. Study as a whole: Spain, Italy and the United States supplied samples that represented acute and convalescent COVID-19.

The CDR3 is made up of 15 amino acids. V dropped 5 bases and J dropped 5 bases, with 16 bases sitting between them. CDR1 and CDR2 (germline): MDHEN, SYDVKM. Some clones are missing from TCRdb's copy, which holds only in-frame ones; the method was immunoSEQ multiplex PCR. The sample carries 65,000 to 85,000 clones, about four fifths recorded once. The TCR was taken from a woman aged 80 or older with active or convalescent COVID-19. The rearrangement links TRBV28 to TRBJ2-1; D gene ambiguous. The sequenced sample was peripheral blood. The CDR3 DNA follows: TGTGCCAGCAGTGGTGACATTTCCTCTAACAATGAGCAGTTCTTC. As protein: CASSGDISSNNEQFF.